This T cell receptor (beta chain) was found in a study of blood T cell repertoires in COVID-19. The V and J ends lost 3 bases and 1 base, in that order; junction bases with no gene match: 3. Germline loops: CDR1 SNHLY, CDR2 FYNNEI. The CDR3 sequence is 16 residues long. Assay: immunoSEQ multiplex PCR; the TCRdb copy retains only in-frame clones and omits some. This sample has 85,000 to 100,000 clones, with 86% found just once. The sequenced sample consisted of peripheral blood. The genes are TRBV2 and TRBJ1-6, with 7 bases lining up with TRBD1. The TCR was taken from a man aged 45 to 65 with active or convalescent COVID-19. The CDR3 loop reads CASSDSTGSYNSPLHF. DNA of the CDR3: TGTGCCAGCAGTGATTCGACAGGGTCCTATAATTCACCCCTCCACTTT.